The T cell receptor (beta chain) described here comes from a study of spatial heterogeneity in lung cancer. This clonotype was detected only a few times. The library was designed around alpha chains, so this beta chain is a stray read whose abundance carries little weight. Time point: blood at routine non-recurrence follow-up after resection. Whole RNA obtained from tumor, nontumor lung or frozen PBMC underwent sequencing without sorting. TCRdb called the 5' RACE reads again in MiXCR, with one record for every CDR3 protein. Of under 400 distinct CDR3 sequences in the sample, just under 30% are singletons; the top ten hold approximately 26%. Germline V gives CDR1 DFQATT, CDR2 SNEGSKA (reference sequence). V trimming: 8 bases; J trimming: 4 bases; junction bases outside the gene matches: 8. The CDR3 has 13 amino acids.

The sequence came from a male donor with early-stage non-small cell lung cancer. The material was PBMCs, obtained at follow-up. The chain is built from TRBV20-1 and TRBJ2-7, with 10 positions matching TRBD1. The CDR3 spells CSPSRDRGYEQYF. In nucleotides, the CDR3 is TGCAGTCCTTCCCGGGACAGGGGTTACGAGCAGTACTTC.